The 32 T cell receptor beta chains below come from one sample, sequenced in a study of blood T cell repertoires in COVID-19. The assay was immunoSEQ multiplex PCR, and TCRdb's table has in-frame clones only and misses some. The sample includes 250,000 or so clones, approximately 88% of them seen just once. Sequenced input: PBMCs or T cells enriched from blood (not recorded which). The receptors originated from a woman aged 25-40 years with acute COVID-19.

The genes are TRBV7-9 and TRBJ1-4; TRBD1 agrees at 9 bases. The junction had 5 bases not matched to a gene; V was cut back by 5 bases and J by 7 bases. This CDR3 has 14 residues. Germline CDR1 SEHNR, CDR2 FQNEAQ (reference sequence). CDR3 in DNA: TGTGCCAGCAGCCTGGGACAGGGAGGTGAAAAACTGTTTTTT. Translation gives CASSLGQGGEKLFF.

The chain carries TRBV7-9 and TRBJ1-2; a weak D match, TRBD1 (5 bases). Trimming cost V 1 base and J 3 bases, with 9 bases left between them. CDR3 length equals 14 residues. Germline V lookup: CDR1 SEHNR, CDR2 FQNEAQ (reference sequence). CDR3: CASSLGGAYYGYTF. In DNA form, the CDR3 reads TGTGCCAGCAGCTTAGGGGGCGCCTACTATGGCTACACCTTC. The variable domain in full, completed from reference TRBV7-9 and TRBJ1-2, reads DTGVSQNPRHKITKRGQNVTFRCDPISEHNRLYWYRQTLGQGPEFLTYFQNEAQLEKSRLLSDRFSAERPKGSFSTLEIQRTEQGDSAMYLCASSLGGAYYGYTFGSGTRLTVV.

The rearrangement uses TRBV5-1 and TRBJ1-1; D not certain. The CDR3 runs 14 residues. Germline CDR1 and CDR2: SGHRS and YFSETQ. The V gene lost 0 bases and the J gene lost 0 bases, with 6 bases spanning the gap. CDR3 protein: CASSLAEMNTEAFF. CDR3 in DNA: TGCGCCAGCAGCTTGGCTGAGATGAACACTGAAGCTTTCTTT.

The genes are TRBV9 and TRBJ2-7; weak D call: TRBD1 (6 bases). Germline CDR1 reads SGDLS; CDR2 reads YYNGEE. The length of the CDR3 is 15 residues. V was pared by 5 bases and J by 0 bases, with 15 bases between. CDR3 region: CASSPEDRASYEQYF. The CDR3 nucleotides read TGTGCCAGCAGTCCCGAGGACAGAGCCTCCTACGAGCAGTACTTC.

CDR3 nucleotide sequence: TGTGCCACCAAAACTCAACGACAGGGACCTCGCACTGAAGCTTTCTTT. It yields the protein CATKTQRQGPRTEAFF. This chain uses TRBV15 with TRBJ1-1; TRBD1 agrees at 7 bases. With V trimmed by 7 bases and J by 4 bases, 15 bases remained unmatched. This CDR3 contains 16 residues. Per the germline V gene, CDR1 is LNHNV and CDR2 is YYDKDF (reference sequence).

V and J are TRBV7-9 and TRBJ1-1, with D unclear. The V gene's germline CDR1 is SEHNR and CDR2 FQNEAQ (reference sequence). The CDR3 length is 14 residues. Trimming removed 7 bases at V and 1 base at J, with 13 bases between. In nucleotides, the CDR3 is TGTGCCAGCATCCTGACTGAAACGAACACTGAAGCTTTCTTT. It specifies CASILTETNTEAFF.

This CDR3 is CASSATGSTEAFF. The DNA of the CDR3 is TGTGCCAGCAGTGCCACAGGGTCCACTGAAGCTTTCTTT. V and J are TRBV25-1 and TRBJ1-1; possible D gene TRBD1, 6 bases. With 4 bases removed from V and 4 bases from J, the gap between germline ends came to 10 bases. Germline-derived CDR1 and CDR2 are MGHDK and SYGVNS. There are 13 residues in the CDR3. Variable domain in full (rest from reference TRBV25-1 and TRBJ1-1): EADIYQTPRYLVIGTGKKITLECSQTMGHDKMYWYQQDPGMELHLIHYSYGVNSTEKGDLSSESTVSRIRTEHFPLTLESARPSHTSQYLCASSATGSTEAFFGQGTRLTVV.

This clone was picked up a small number of times. The CDR3 bases are TGTGCCAGCAGATCCTACACTGAAGCTTTCTTT. Translated, it gives CASRSYTEAFF. The rearrangement links TRBV28 to TRBJ1-1, with D hard to call. V was clipped by 6 bases and J by 3 bases, with 5 bases between them. From germline, CDR1 is MDHEN and CDR2 SYDVKM. The CDR3 is 11 residues long.

Concerning this clone: Other DNA sequences of this sample code for an identical CDR3. This chain uses TRBV7-2 with TRBJ2-5, with D perhaps matching TRBD1 (5 bases). Deletions cut 4 bases from V and 1 base from J, with 10 bases between. Germline-derived CDR1 and CDR2 are SGHTA and FQGNSA. The CDR3 loop spans 14 amino acids. The CDR3 sequence is CASSSGHLQETQYF. The CDR3 DNA reads TGTGCCAGCAGCTCCGGACACCTCCAAGAGACCCAGTACTTC.

The chain recombines TRBV19 with TRBJ1-6; 10 positions agree with TRBD1. The CDR3 length is 17 residues. Trimming removed 1 base from V and 6 bases from J; junction bases left unmatched: 6. Germline lookup yields CDR1 LNHDA and CDR2 SQIVND (reference sequence). CDR3 nucleotides: TGTGCCAGTAGTATAGCCGGGACAGGGGCTGGTAATTCACCCCTCCACTTT. Its protein is CASSIAGTGAGNSPLHF.

V is TRBV13 and J is TRBJ1-1; 7 nucleotides match TRBD1. The germline V gene has CDR1 PRHDT and CDR2 FYEKMQ (reference sequence). The trim removed 4 bases at V and 5 bases at J, leaving 7 bases unmatched. CDR3 length: 14 amino acids. The CDR3 loop reads CASSSQGKGTEAFF. The CDR3 coding sequence is TGTGCCAGCAGCTCACAGGGGAAGGGTACTGAAGCTTTCTTT. Supplemented by reference TRBV13 and TRBJ1-1, the full variable domain reads AAGVIQSPRHLIKEKRETATLKCYPIPRHDTVYWYQQGPGQDPQFLISFYEKMQSDKGSIPDRFSAQQFSDYHSELNMSSLELGDSALYFCASSSQGKGTEAFFGQGTRLTVV.

CDR3 bases: TGCAGCGTTGGGGGGGTCACTGAAGCTTTCTTT. It codes for CSVGGVTEAFF. The chain uses TRBV29-1 and TRBJ1-1; possible D gene TRBD1, 5 bases. CDR3 length: 11 residues. Germline CDR1 is SQVTM and CDR2 is ANQGSEA. V was trimmed by 4 bases and J by 4 bases, leaving 7 bases between them. The full variable domain, its missing parts supplied by reference TRBV29-1 and TRBJ1-1, is SAVISQKPSRDICQRGTSLTIQCQVDSQVTMMFWYRQQPGQSLTLIATANQGSEATYESGFVIDKFPISRPNLTFSTLTVSNMSPEDSSIYLCSVGGVTEAFFGQGTRLTVV.

V usage is TRBV7-6 and J usage is TRBJ1-6; perhaps TRBD1 as D (5 bases). V was clipped by 4 bases and J by 9 bases, with 16 bases between them. This CDR3 has 15 residues. From germline, CDR1 is SGHVS and CDR2 FNYEAQ. CDR3 sequence: CASSSPGGISSPLHF. CDR3 sequence (DNA): TGTGCCAGCAGCTCCCCGGGGGGGATTTCTTCACCCCTCCACTTT. The complete variable domain, with remaining parts taken from reference TRBV7-6 and TRBJ1-6, reads GAGVSQSPRYKVTKRGQDVALRCDPISGHVSLYWYRQALGQGPEFLTYFNYEAQQDKSGLPNDRFSAERPEGSISTLTIQRTEQRDSAMYRCASSSPGGISSPLHFGNGTRLTVT.

This rearrangement joins TRBV11-2 to TRBJ1-5; TRBD1 aligns across 7 bases. Trimming cost V 4 bases and J 7 bases; bases outside gene matches: 4. Germline CDR1 is SGHAT and CDR2 is FQNNGV. The CDR3 extends over 13 amino acids. This CDR3 reads CASSSTGNQPQHF. In nucleotides, the CDR3 is TGTGCCAGCAGCTCGACAGGGAACCAGCCCCAGCATTTT.

The chain joins TRBV2 to TRBJ1-2; D gene ambiguous. Germline values: CDR1 SNHLY, CDR2 FYNNEI. The CDR3 contains 13 residues. The ends were cut back, 11 bases at V and 0 bases at J, with 13 bases in the middle. The CDR3 protein is CAEGVTTNYGYTF. CDR3 coding DNA: TGTGCCGAGGGAGTAACTACTAACTATGGCTACACCTTC. The full variable domain, completed using reference TRBV2 and TRBJ1-2, is EPEVTQTPSHQVTQMGQEVILRCVPISNHLYFYWYRQILGQKVEFLVSFYNNEISEKSEIFDDQFSVERPDGSNFTLKIRSTKLEDSAMYFCAEGVTTNYGYTFGSGTRLTVV.

CDR3 residues: CASSLAGTGYNEQFF. The CDR3, as DNA: TGTGCCAGCAGCTTAGCCGGGACTGGGTACAATGAGCAGTTCTTC. The chain joins TRBV11-2 to TRBJ2-1; D possibly corresponds to TRBD2 (6 bases). Germline V CDR1 and CDR2: SGHAT, FQNNGV. V lost 1 base and J 4 bases, leaving 11 bases between the germline ends. The length of the CDR3 is 15 residues. The full variable domain, completed using reference TRBV11-2 and TRBJ2-1, is EAGVAQSPRYKIIEKRQSVAFWCNPISGHATLYWYQQILGQGPKLLIQFQNNGVVDDSQLPKDRFSAERLKGVDSTLKIQPAKLEDSAVYLCASSLAGTGYNEQFFGPGTRLTVL.

The chain combines TRBV5-6 with TRBJ1-1; 10 nucleotides match TRBD1. Germline CDR1 reads SGHDT; CDR2 reads YYEEEE. After removal of 4 bases from V and 6 bases from J, the junction contained 15 bases not matched to a gene. The CDR3 is made up of 17 amino acids. The CDR3: CASSLDRGREVYAEAFF. CDR3 nucleotides: TGTGCCAGCAGCCTAGACAGGGGGCGCGAAGTTTACGCTGAAGCTTTCTTT.

The chain couples TRBV5-6 to TRBJ2-3, with D perhaps TRBD2 (5 bases). Trimming took off 4 bases at V and 0 bases at J, with 12 bases between the two ends. The CDR3 has 15 residues. Germline V gene data show CDR1 as SGHDT and CDR2 as YYEEEE. The CDR3 here is CASSPVGGSTDTQYF. In DNA form, the CDR3 reads TGTGCCAGCAGCCCTGTCGGCGGGAGCACAGATACGCAGTATTTT.

The CDR3 DNA follows: TGTGCCATCAGTAGTGCCAGGGGCTCGAACACTGAAGCTTTCTTT. It encodes CAISSARGSNTEAFF. J is TRBJ1-1 and V is TRBV10-3, with D possibly TRBD1 on 6 matching bases. The CDR3 is 15 amino acids. From germline, CDR1 is ENHRY and CDR2 SYGVKD. V was shortened by 5 bases and J by 1 base, with 14 bases between the two germline ends.

The chain joins TRBV18 to TRBJ1-1, with a possible D match to TRBD1 (5 bases). The CDR3 sequence is 16 residues long. Trimming cost V 1 base and J 0 bases, with 12 bases left between them. Germline CDR1 reads KGHSH; CDR2 reads LQKENI. The CDR3 loop reads CASSPLAGPVNTEAFF. In nucleotides, the CDR3 is TGTGCCAGCTCACCACTGGCGGGACCGGTGAACACTGAAGCTTTCTTT.

This clone appeared a few times. The chain carries TRBV5-1 and TRBJ1-1, with 9 bases aligning to TRBD1. With 3 bases clipped from V and 1 base from J, the junction kept 4 bases outside the gene matches. This CDR3 has 15 residues. Germline CDR1 SGHRS, CDR2 YFSETQ. CDR3 nucleotide sequence: TGCGCCAGCAGCTCCGGACAGGGGAAGAACACTGAAGCTTTCTTT. It codes for CASSSGQGKNTEAFF.

The chain links TRBV7-8 to TRBJ1-2; D is perhaps TRBD1 (6 bases). Germline-derived CDR1 and CDR2 are SGHVS and FQNEAQ. The CDR3 loop spans 16 amino acids. The V end was cut by 0 bases, the J end by 4 bases, with 15 bases between. CDR3: CASSLAGQWSGYGYTF. The CDR3 DNA reads TGTGCCAGCAGCTTAGCCGGACAGTGGAGTGGCTATGGCTACACCTTC.

This clone was picked up a small number of times. At one end, the junction sequence differs from germline, possibly due to a read error. The V call is TRBV12-3 or TRBV12-4, the J call TRBJ1-5; 7 bases are shared with TRBD1. The CDR3 consists of 13 residues. CDR3 residues: CASSLKNGQVLDF. The CDR3 bases are TGTGCCAGCAGTCTCAAAAATGGACAGGTTTTAGATTTT.

The J gene is TRBJ2-1, the V gene TRBV6-5; possible D gene TRBD2, 5 bases. This CDR3 region has 13 residues. V dropped 1 base and J dropped 7 bases, with 8 bases sitting between them. CDR1 MNHEY and CDR2 SVGAGI come from the germline V gene. CDR3 residues: CASSYFSGNEQFF. CDR3 sequence (DNA): TGTGCCAGCAGTTACTTCTCGGGGAATGAGCAGTTCTTC.

The CDR3 spells CASSGRTSGGDPTGELFF. CDR3 in DNA: TGTGCCAGCAGTGGGCGGACTAGCGGGGGGGACCCCACCGGGGAGCTGTTTTTT. This rearrangement joins TRBV6-2 or TRBV6-3 to TRBJ2-2; TRBD2 agrees at 15 bases. CDR3 size: 18 residues. Germline values: CDR1 MNHEY, CDR2 SVGEGT. Germline trimming cut 5 bases from V and 4 bases from J; bases unmatched to any gene: 8.

The chain has TRBV19 and TRBJ1-5; 8 positions agree with TRBD1. This CDR3 contains 19 residues. V shed 3 bases and J 5 bases; nucleotides not matched to a gene: 18. CDR1 is LNHDA, CDR2 SQIVND, per germline (reference sequence). The CDR3 DNA follows: TGTGCCAGTAGTATTGAGGCGGACGCAGGGGGCGCAAAGGATCAGCCCCAGCATTTT. Its protein is CASSIEADAGGAKDQPQHF.

This clone was counted a few times. The chain employs TRBV7-9 and TRBJ2-3; tentatively, D is TRBD2 (5 bases). CDR3 length: 13 residues. The V gene's germline CDR1 is SEHNR and CDR2 FQNEAQ (reference sequence). Trimming removed 7 bases from V and 2 bases from J, with 10 bases in between. CDR3: CASTKGLTDTQYF. The CDR3 DNA reads as TGTGCCAGCACCAAAGGACTCACAGATACGCAGTATTTT.

The V gene is TRBV7-2, the J gene TRBJ2-2; 7 bases fit TRBD2. The CDR3 covers 16 residues. Trimming removed 0 bases from V and 5 bases from J; junction bases left unmatched: 6. Germline lookup yields CDR1 SGHTA and CDR2 FQGNSA. The CDR3 DNA is TGTGCCAGCAGCTTAGCTATCGGGGGGAGAACCGGGGAGCTGTTTTTT. As protein: CASSLAIGGRTGELFF.

V is TRBV7-9 and J is TRBJ2-1; D not resolved. The CDR3 consists of 13 residues. Looked up from germline, CDR1 is SEHNR and CDR2 is FQNEAQ (reference sequence). V shed 7 bases and J shed 2 bases, with 9 bases lying between them. CDR3 DNA: TGTGCCAGCACCGACGGAGCCTACAATGAGCAGTTCTTC. Its translation: CASTDGAYNEQFF.

The V and J genes are TRBV28 and TRBJ1-2, with 7 bases fitting TRBD1. This CDR3 region has 14 residues. J was trimmed by 3 bases and V by 7 bases; bases with no gene match: 8. The germline V gene has CDR1 MDHEN and CDR2 SYDVKM. For the CDR3, the DNA is TGTGCCAGCAATCCTGGCGGGACAGACTATGGCTACACCTTC. Translated, it gives CASNPGGTDYGYTF.

The J gene is TRBJ1-6, the V gene TRBV6-1, with TRBD1 matching 7 bases. CDR3 length: 17 amino acids. V lost 2 bases to trimming and J lost 7 bases; unmatched junction nucleotides: 11. CDR1 is MNHNS and CDR2 is SASEGT in the germline V gene. DNA of the CDR3: TGTGCCAGCAGTGAATCCCACGGACAGGTGGGAAATTCACCCCTCCACTTT. This gives the protein CASSESHGQVGNSPLHF.

V and J are TRBV4-1 and TRBJ1-6, with no clear D. The CDR3 is 17 residues long. Germline V CDR1 and CDR2: MGHRA, YSYEKL. Trimming cost V 2 bases and J 7 bases, with 18 bases left between them. CDR3 sequence (DNA): TGCGCCAGCAGCCAACGAAACTTGTTAAGTATCAATTCACCCCTCCACTTT. This codes for CASSQRNLLSINSPLHF.